This TCR beta chain was captured in a study of cytomegalovirus exposure and HLA in healthy donors. This clone has only one observation. Trimming cost V 1 base and J 7 bases; bases outside gene matches: 12. In germline, CDR1 is LGHNA, CDR2 YNFKEQ. This CDR3 spans 17 amino acids. In the PCR, 60 Vbeta and 13 Jbeta primers were used. The assay was immunoSEQ multiplex PCR, and TCRdb's table has in-frame clones only and misses some. The data show 100,000 to 150,000 clones, 60% to 80% seen once. Sequenced: PBMCs. The J gene is TRBJ2-7, the V gene TRBV4-2, with 11 bases identical to TRBD2. The TCR comes from a female donor in good health and CMV-seronegative. The CDR3 nucleotides read TGTGCCAGCAGCCAAGGTAGACTAGCGGGGTTTGAGGGGGAGCAGTACTTC. The encoded protein is CASSQGRLAGFEGEQYF.